Sequencing of this T cell receptor (beta chain) was carried out in a study of blood T cell repertoires in COVID-19. In germline, CDR1 is ENHRY, CDR2 SYGVKD. This CDR3 contains 13 residues. V was shortened by 4 bases and J by 3 bases, with 10 bases between the two germline ends. Data came from immunoSEQ multiplex PCR; TCRdb stores just in-frame clones and leaves some out. The sample includes some 100,000 clones, around 85% of them seen just once. Self-reported history from a screening survey and questionnaire set each donor's cohort. The material sequenced was PBMCs or T cells enriched from blood (not recorded which). The clonotype originates from a woman aged 45-65 years who had recovered from COVID-19. The genes are TRBV10-3 and TRBJ2-7; D is possibly TRBD1 (6 bases). The CDR3, as DNA: TGTGCCATCAGTGCAGGGGAATACTACGAGCAGTACTTC. As protein: CAISAGEYYEQYF.